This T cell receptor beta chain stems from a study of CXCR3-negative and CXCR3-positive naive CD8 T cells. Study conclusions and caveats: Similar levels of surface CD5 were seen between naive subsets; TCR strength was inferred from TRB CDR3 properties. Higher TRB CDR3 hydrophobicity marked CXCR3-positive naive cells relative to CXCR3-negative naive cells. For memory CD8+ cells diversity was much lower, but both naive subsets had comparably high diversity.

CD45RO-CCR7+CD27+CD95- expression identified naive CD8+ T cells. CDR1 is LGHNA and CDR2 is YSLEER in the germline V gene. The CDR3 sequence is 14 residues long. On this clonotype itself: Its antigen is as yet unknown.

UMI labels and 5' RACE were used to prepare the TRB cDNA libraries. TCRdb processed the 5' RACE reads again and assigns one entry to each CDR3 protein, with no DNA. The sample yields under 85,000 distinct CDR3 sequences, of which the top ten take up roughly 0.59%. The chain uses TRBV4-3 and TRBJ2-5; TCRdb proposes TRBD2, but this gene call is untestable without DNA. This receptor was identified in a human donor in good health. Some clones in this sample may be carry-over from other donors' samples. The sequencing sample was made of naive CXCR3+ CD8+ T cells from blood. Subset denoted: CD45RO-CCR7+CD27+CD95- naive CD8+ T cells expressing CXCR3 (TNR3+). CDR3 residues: CASSLRLEEETQYF.